Listed below are T cell receptor beta chains from one sample, sequenced in a study of blood T cells in healthy people across ages. TCRdb re-called the 5' RACE reads through MiXCR, storing one row per CDR3 protein. This table holds about 1.6 million distinct CDR3 sequences, about 31% found once. The specimen was blood. All receptors come from a woman aged 25-40 years in good health. CDR3s include the opening cysteine and the closing phenylalanine or tryptophan. Each record gives: J gene, V gene, D gene, clone size, CDR3 DNA, CDR3 protein. A D gene is named only where the DNA matches it firmly. Where a row states a size, it is once, few, many or the class of an expanded clone; other rows omit it.

J: TRBJ2-3
V: TRBV6-5
D: TRBD2
size: -
DNA: TGTGCCAGCAAAACCGGGACTAGAGAGTATTTT
CDR3: CASKTGTREYF

J: TRBJ2-5
V: TRBV27
D: -
size: once
DNA: TGTGCCAGCAGTTTTTTGTCGGGCGAGATCCAAGAGACCCAGTACTTC
CDR3: CASSFLSGEIQETQYF

J: TRBJ2-7
V: TRBV7-8
D: TRBD1
size: once
DNA: TGTGCCAGCAGCGCTACCCCGGGACAGGGGAACGAGCAGTACTTC
CDR3: CASSATPGQGNEQYF

J: TRBJ1-2
V: TRBV20-1
D: TRBD1
size: -
DNA: TGCAGTGCCCTCCGGGACAGCTATGGCTACACCTTC
CDR3: CSALRDSYGYTF

J: TRBJ1-2
V: TRBV7-9
D: -
size: -
DNA: TGTGCCAGCAGCTTAGTCGCCAGTGAGGATGGCTACACCTTC
CDR3: CASSLVASEDGYTF

J: TRBJ2-7
V: TRBV25-1
D: TRBD1
size: few
DNA: TGTGCCAGCAGTGCCTACAGGGGGCCTTCCGGCGAGCAGTACTTC
CDR3: CASSAYRGPSGEQYF

J: TRBJ2-7
V: TRBV3-1
D: TRBD2
size: -
DNA: TGTGCCAGCAGCCAAGTGGCGCGGGGGTATAACGAGCAGTACTTC
CDR3: CASSQVARGYNEQYF

J: TRBJ2-1
V: TRBV29-1
D: -
size: -
DNA: TGCAGCGTTGTGGACCGGGGGCCCTGCAATGGGCAGTTCTTC
CDR3: CSVVDRGPCNGQFF

J: TRBJ2-3
V: TRBV4-1
D: -
size: -
DNA: TGCGCCAGCAGCCAAGATCCGGCGCTTGAGGAGAGCACAGATACGCAGTATTTT
CDR3: CASSQDPALEESTDTQYF

J: TRBJ2-5
V: TRBV6-2/TRBV6-3
D: TRBD2
size: -
DNA: TGTGCCAGCACTGAGGGACTAGCGGGAGGATATGAGACCCAGTACTTC
CDR3: CASTEGLAGGYETQYF

J: TRBJ2-3
V: TRBV5-1
D: -
size: once
DNA: TGCGCCAGCAGCTTGATGGACGGAAGCACAGATACGCAGTATTTT
CDR3: CASSLMDGSTDTQYF

J: TRBJ1-5
V: TRBV13
D: TRBD1
size: -
DNA: TGTGCCAGCAGCCAGGGGGTAGGACAGCCCCAGCATTTT
CDR3: CASSQGVGQPQHF

J: TRBJ1-6
V: TRBV20-1
D: -
size: -
DNA: TGCAGTGCTAGGGTGGGGGGGGTGAGGGATTCACCCCTCCACTTT
CDR3: CSARVGGVRDSPLHF

J: TRBJ1-2
V: TRBV20-1
D: -
size: -
DNA: TGCAGTGCTAGGAAACGAGGGCGCTATGGCTACACCTTC
CDR3: CSARKRGRYGYTF

J: TRBJ2-1
V: TRBV7-6
D: -
size: few
DNA: TGTGCCAGCAGCTTATCGGGCTTTCCGGGGGCGCGGAATGAGCAGTTCTTC
CDR3: CASSLSGFPGARNEQFF

J: TRBJ1-2
V: TRBV5-1
D: -
size: few
DNA: TGCGCCAGCAAGGCGACGGCGACCGAAAACTATGGCTACACCTTC
CDR3: CASKATATENYGYTF

J: TRBJ2-7
V: TRBV29-1
D: -
size: -
DNA: TGCAGCGCGATCCCGATGAGTCCGGGTTCCTACAATGAGCAGTACTTC
CDR3: CSAIPMSPGSYNEQYF

J: TRBJ2-5
V: TRBV6-2/TRBV6-3
D: -
size: few
DNA: TGTGCCAGCACCCCCGACTCGGCTGAGGAGACCCAGTACTTC
CDR3: CASTPDSAEETQYF

J: TRBJ1-4
V: TRBV4-2
D: -
size: -
DNA: TGTGCCAGCAGCCTCGAAATCCAGGAAAAACTGTTTTTT
CDR3: CASSLEIQEKLFF

J: TRBJ2-3
V: TRBV2
D: TRBD2
size: -
DNA: TGTGCCAGCAGTCCTATAGGTAGCGGGGGTCTCACAGATACGCAGTATTTT
CDR3: CASSPIGSGGLTDTQYF

J: TRBJ1-2
V: TRBV4-1
D: -
size: many
DNA: TGCGCCAGCAGCCAAGATATGGCCGGCTTCTACGGCTACACCTTC
CDR3: CASSQDMAGFYGYTF

J: TRBJ2-3
V: TRBV20-1
D: TRBD2
size: few
DNA: TGCAGTGCTCAAGATGCGGGGGGGGTTCCAGATACGCAGTATTTT
CDR3: CSAQDAGGVPDTQYF

J: TRBJ1-2
V: TRBV4-1
D: TRBD1
size: -
DNA: TGCGCCAGCAGCCCACCAACCTTACAGGGGGGGGGCTATGGCTACACCTTC
CDR3: CASSPPTLQGGGYGYTF

J: TRBJ2-7
V: TRBV20-1
D: TRBD2
size: few
DNA: TGCAGTGCTAGTGATTTTGACGTGACTAGCGGATCCTACGAGCAGTACTTC
CDR3: CSASDFDVTSGSYEQYF

J: TRBJ2-5
V: TRBV27
D: -
size: -
DNA: TGTGCCAGCAGATCCACGCCGGGGACCCAGTACTTC
CDR3: CASRSTPGTQYF

J: TRBJ1-6
V: TRBV10-2
D: TRBD1
size: -
DNA: TGCGCCAGCAGTCGGGACAGGGGGCGATTTAATTCACCCCTCCACTTT
CDR3: CASSRDRGRFNSPLHF

J: TRBJ1-5
V: TRBV12-3/TRBV12-4
D: TRBD1
size: -
DNA: TGTGCCAGCAGACAGGGGGATCATCAGCCCCAGCATTTT
CDR3: CASRQGDHQPQHF

J: TRBJ2-7
V: TRBV29-1
D: TRBD2
size: few
DNA: TGCGGCGTTGAAACGTCTTCAGGGAGGGTCCAGTACTTC
CDR3: CGVETSSGRVQYF

J: TRBJ2-1
V: TRBV5-1
D: TRBD2
size: few
DNA: TGCGCCAGCAGTACTAGCGGGAGTATGGTGCAGTTCTTC
CDR3: CASSTSGSMVQFF

J: TRBJ2-1
V: TRBV28
D: TRBD2
size: few
DNA: TGTGCCAGTACCGGGACTAACGATTTAAATGAGCAGTTCTTC
CDR3: CASTGTNDLNEQFF

J: TRBJ1-1
V: TRBV27
D: -
size: once
DNA: TGTGCCAGCAGATCCGTGGGGGTGAACACTGAAGCTTTCTTT
CDR3: CASRSVGVNTEAFF

J: TRBJ2-1
V: TRBV4-2
D: TRBD1
size: -
DNA: TGTGCCAGCAGCGAAGCCCAGGGGGCCCCTATATTGGGTGAGCAGTTCTTC
CDR3: CASSEAQGAPILGEQFF

J: TRBJ2-5
V: TRBV4-1
D: -
size: many
DNA: TGCGCCAGCAGCCGCCGGGACAAAGAGACCCAGTACTTC
CDR3: CASSRRDKETQYF

J: TRBJ2-5
V: TRBV7-9
D: TRBD1
size: many
DNA: TGCGCCAGCAGCTTCGGACAGGGGGGAGAGACCCAGTACTTC
CDR3: CASSFGQGGETQYF

J: TRBJ2-2
V: TRBV6-1
D: TRBD1
size: -
DNA: TGTGCCAGCGACAGGGGTAACACCGGGGAGCTGTTTTTT
CDR3: CASDRGNTGELFF

J: TRBJ2-7
V: TRBV27
D: -
size: -
DNA: TGTGCCAGCGGGATTTGGCAGGGAAGTGACGAGCAGTACTTC
CDR3: CASGIWQGSDEQYF

J: TRBJ1-5
V: TRBV28
D: -
size: -
DNA: TGTGCCAGCAGTTTGGGCACGAGACCCCAGCATTTT
CDR3: CASSLGTRPQHF

J: TRBJ2-5
V: TRBV5-1
D: -
size: few
DNA: TGCGCCAGCAGCGCGGCCCCCAACAAGGGGGCCCAGTACTTC
CDR3: CASSAAPNKGAQYF

J: TRBJ2-3
V: TRBV4-2
D: TRBD2
size: many
DNA: TGTGCCAGCAGCCCGACTAGCGGCCACACAGATACGCAGTATTTT
CDR3: CASSPTSGHTDTQYF

J: TRBJ1-1
V: TRBV28
D: -
size: -
DNA: TGTGCCAGCACCCTCGATCAGGGTATCACTGAAGCTTTCTTT
CDR3: CASTLDQGITEAFF

J: TRBJ1-4
V: TRBV7-2
D: -
size: -
DNA: TGTGCCAGCAGCTCCAGGATGGATGAAAAACTGTTTTTT
CDR3: CASSSRMDEKLFF

J: TRBJ2-1
V: TRBV5-5
D: -
size: once
DNA: TGTACCAGCAGCTTGTGGGCAGGGGCCTCCTACAATGAGCAGTTCTTC
CDR3: CTSSLWAGASYNEQFF

J: TRBJ2-2
V: TRBV7-8
D: -
size: -
DNA: TGTGCCAGCAGCTTCGGTTCTCAGGGACCATCCACCGGGGAGCTGTTTTTT
CDR3: CASSFGSQGPSTGELFF

J: TRBJ2-7
V: TRBV11-2
D: TRBD2
size: few
DNA: TGTGCCAGCAGCTTATTAGCTAGCGGGGGTGTCGAGCAGTACTTC
CDR3: CASSLLASGGVEQYF

J: TRBJ2-1
V: TRBV11-2
D: TRBD2
size: once
DNA: TGTGCCAGCAGTGCTAGCGGGGGGGTCGGATTCTTC
CDR3: CASSASGGVGFF

J: TRBJ1-4
V: TRBV7-9
D: -
size: few
DNA: TGTGCCAGCAGCTTAGCTGGGGTTAATGAAAAACTGTTTTTT
CDR3: CASSLAGVNEKLFF

J: TRBJ2-5
V: TRBV4-1
D: -
size: many
DNA: TGCGCCAGCAGCCGACTAGGCCGGGAGACCCAGTACTTC
CDR3: CASSRLGRETQYF

J: TRBJ1-5
V: TRBV6-6
D: -
size: -
DNA: TGTGCCAGCAGTTACTCATCGGCGGGCCAAGGGAATCAGCCCCAGCATTTT
CDR3: CASSYSSAGQGNQPQHF

J: TRBJ1-2
V: TRBV30
D: -
size: few
DNA: TGTGCCTGGAGTCCGACGGGGGGATTAGGCTACACCTTC
CDR3: CAWSPTGGLGYTF

J: TRBJ1-1
V: TRBV12-3/TRBV12-4
D: -
size: few
DNA: TGTGCCAGCAGTTTAGCGTCTGTTGAAGCTTTCTTT
CDR3: CASSLASVEAFF

J: TRBJ2-3
V: TRBV28
D: -
size: -
DNA: TGTGCCAGCAGCTCCTTTAGGGACAACACAGATACGCAGTATTTT
CDR3: CASSSFRDNTDTQYF

J: TRBJ1-2
V: TRBV24-1
D: TRBD1
size: -
DNA: TGTGCCACCAGTGACCCGACAGGGAAGAGCTATGGCTACACCTTC
CDR3: CATSDPTGKSYGYTF